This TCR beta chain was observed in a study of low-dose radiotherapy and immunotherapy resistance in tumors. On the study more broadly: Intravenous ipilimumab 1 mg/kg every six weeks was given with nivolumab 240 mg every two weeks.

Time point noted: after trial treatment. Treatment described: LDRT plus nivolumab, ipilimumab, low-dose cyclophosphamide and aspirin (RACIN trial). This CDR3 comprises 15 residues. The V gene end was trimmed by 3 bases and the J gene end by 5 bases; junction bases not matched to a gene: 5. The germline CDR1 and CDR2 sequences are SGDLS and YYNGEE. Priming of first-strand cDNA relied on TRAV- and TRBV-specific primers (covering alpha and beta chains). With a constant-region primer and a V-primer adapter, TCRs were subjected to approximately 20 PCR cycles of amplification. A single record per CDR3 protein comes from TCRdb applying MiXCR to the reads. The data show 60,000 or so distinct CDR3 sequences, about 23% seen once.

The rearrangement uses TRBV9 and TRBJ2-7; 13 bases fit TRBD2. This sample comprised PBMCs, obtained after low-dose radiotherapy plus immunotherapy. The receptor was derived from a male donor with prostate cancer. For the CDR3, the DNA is TGTGCCAGCAGCGCTGGGACTAGCGGGGAACACGAGCAGTACTTC. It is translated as CASSAGTSGEHEQYF.